Below, 30 T cell receptor beta chains from the same sample are listed, as sequenced in a study of T cells after yellow fever vaccination. TCRdb analysed the 5' RACE reads with MiXCR anew, one entry per CDR3 protein. The profile shows about 220,000 distinct CDR3 sequences, 6.5% to 7.5% of them singletons. Sample: CD4+ T cells sorted from PBMCs, taken on the day of the yellow fever booster vaccination. These receptors were collected from a man younger than 45 who received the YFV17D yellow fever vaccine.

J is TRBJ2-1 and V is TRBV11-2, with D perhaps TRBD2 (5 bases). Germline CDR1 SGHAT, CDR2 FQNNGV. V gave up 5 bases and J gave up 4 bases, with 12 bases separating them. CDR3 length: 14 residues. CDR3 DNA sequence: TGTGCCAGCAGCCGAATTCCGGGATACAATGAGCAGTTCTTC. Protein sequence: CASSRIPGYNEQFF.

This clonotype was counted many times. The J gene is TRBJ1-1, the V gene TRBV5-1; no definite D call. From germline, CDR1 is SGHRS and CDR2 YFSETQ. The V gene lost 4 bases and the J gene lost 3 bases, with 7 bases spanning the gap. This CDR3 is built from 12 residues. CDR3 residues: CASSRRDTEAFF. The CDR3 DNA sequence: TGCGCCAGCAGCAGGCGGGACACTGAAGCTTTCTTT.

The table lists this clonotype with a few counts. The rearrangement uses TRBV21-1 and TRBJ2-7; the D call in the table, TRBD1, was not verified against the DNA. TRBV21-1 is designated a pseudogene. CDR3 size: 15 residues. CDR3 sequence reads: CASSKVPGQGYEQYF. The CDR3 DNA is TGTGCCAGCAGCAAAGTACCGGGACAGGGATACGAGCAGTACTTC.

The table lists this clonotype with many counts. V usage is TRBV7-2 and J usage is TRBJ2-5; D is unresolved. The DNA end lines up better with TRBJ2-3; the J call may be wrong. The V gene's germline CDR1 is SGHTA and CDR2 FQGNSA. The CDR3 extends over 12 amino acids. The CDR3: CASSPRRETQYF. Here the CDR3 DNA reads TGTGCCAGCAGCCCGAGGCGAGAGACGCAGTATTTT.

A few counts support this clonotype. Here the CDR3 reads CASSLGGIGQGAGYTF. CDR3 sequence (DNA): TGTGCCAGCAGCCTCGGCGGAATCGGACAGGGGGCTGGCTACACCTTC. The chain combines TRBV7-2 with TRBJ1-2; 11 bases are shared with TRBD1. This CDR3 is 16 amino acids long. With V trimmed by 5 bases and J by 7 bases, 12 bases remained unmatched. Germline V gene lookup returns CDR1 SGHTA and CDR2 FQGNSA.

This clonotype was detected ten times or more. The chain links TRBV2 to TRBJ2-2; D is unresolved. From germline, CDR1 is SNHLY and CDR2 FYNNEI. CDR3 length equals 13 residues. Trimming removed 1 base from V and 6 bases from J, with 6 bases in between. CDR3 region: CASSEETAGELFF. The CDR3 coding sequence is TGTGCCAGCAGTGAAGAGACCGCCGGGGAGCTGTTTTTT.

J is TRBJ1-1 and V is TRBV4-3; D gene unclear. The CDR3 sequence is 15 residues long. The V end lost 0 bases, the J end lost 0 bases, and 8 bases lay between the germline ends. The germline V gene encodes CDR1 LGHNA and CDR2 YSLEER. CDR3 DNA: TGCGCCAGCAGCCAAGAACGCTCGGTGAACACTGAAGCTTTCTTT. This gives the protein CASSQERSVNTEAFF.

This clonotype was recorded many times. The V call is TRBV14, the J call TRBJ2-7; TRBD1 matches at 9 bases. The CDR3 is 16 residues long. Per germline, CDR1 SGHDN and CDR2 FVKESK. V shed 3 bases and J 5 bases; nucleotides not matched to a gene: 11. CDR3 DNA: TGTGCCAGCAGCCACAAACCGGGACAGGGAGGGCACGAGCAGTACTTC. Protein sequence: CASSHKPGQGGHEQYF. The full variable domain, in which reference TRBV14 and TRBJ2-7 provide the parts outside the CDR3, is EAGVTQFPSHSVIEKGQTVTLRCDPISGHDNLYWYRRVMGKEIKFLLHFVKESKQDESGMPNNRFLAERTGGTYSTLKVQPAELEDSGVYFCASSHKPGQGGHEQYFGPGTRLTVT.

This clonotype was recorded many times. The J gene is TRBJ1-6, the V gene TRBV15; the match to TRBD1 covers 7 bases. Trimming cost V 8 bases and J 7 bases; bases outside gene matches: 5. The germline V gene has CDR1 LNHNV and CDR2 YYDKDF (reference sequence). The CDR3 covers 13 residues. The CDR3, as DNA: TGTGCCACCGGGAGACAGGGCAATTCACCCCTCCACTTT. Protein: CATGRQGNSPLHF.

This clonotype has a handful of counts. The genes are TRBV3-1 and TRBJ1-1; the D is unclear. Trimming removed 3 bases at V and 1 base at J, with 6 bases between. CDR3 length equals 13 residues. The V gene's germline CDR1 is LGHDT and CDR2 YNNKEL (reference sequence). CDR3 residues: CASSQIKNTEAFF. CDR3 DNA: TGTGCCAGCAGCCAGATTAAGAACACTGAAGCTTTCTTT. The variable domain in full, with the rest retrieved from reference TRBV3-1 and TRBJ1-1, is DTAVSQTPKYLVTQMGNDKSIKCEQNLGHDTMYWYKQDSKKFLKIMFSYNNKELIINETVPNRFSPKSPDKAHLNLHINSLELGDSAVYFCASSQIKNTEAFFGQGTRLTVV.

In its sample, this clonotype was seen many times. This chain connects TRBV27 to TRBJ2-1; perhaps TRBD1 as D (5 bases). The CDR3 has 16 amino acids. Trimming cost V 0 bases and J 1 base, with 10 bases left between them. Per germline, CDR1 MNHEY and CDR2 SMNVEV (reference sequence). CDR3 sequence reads: CASSLSWQGSYNEQFF. CDR3 sequence (DNA): TGTGCCAGCAGTTTATCGTGGCAGGGATCCTACAATGAGCAGTTCTTC.

The chain links TRBV6-2 or TRBV6-3 to TRBJ1-5; TRBD1 aligns across 11 bases. This CDR3 contains 17 residues. CDR1 is MNHEY, CDR2 SVGEGT, per germline. V was clipped by 0 bases and J by 6 bases; unmatched bases: 7. The CDR3 DNA follows: TGTGCCAGCAGTTACTCCCGGGACAGGGGGTACATTCAGCCCCAGCATTTT. Translating gives CASSYSRDRGYIQPQHF.

This clonotype was observed a handful of times. The chain joins TRBV29-1 to TRBJ2-7; 7 positions agree with TRBD1. Germline CDR1 SQVTM, CDR2 ANQGSEA. The trim removed 2 bases at V and 3 bases at J, leaving 7 bases unmatched. There are 14 residues in the CDR3. The CDR3 sequence: CSVELRDSLYEQYF. As DNA, the CDR3 is TGCAGCGTTGAACTCCGGGACAGCCTCTACGAGCAGTACTTC.

This clonotype appeared many times. J is TRBJ2-7 and V is TRBV10-3, with 9 bases that match TRBD2. Germline values: CDR1 ENHRY, CDR2 SYGVKD. Trimming cost V 6 bases and J 7 bases; bases outside gene matches: 7. The CDR3 covers 13 residues. The chain's CDR3 is CAIRLLAGEEQYF. The CDR3 bases are TGTGCCATCAGGCTCTTAGCGGGGGAAGAGCAGTACTTC.

In this sample, this clonotype turned up a few times. The chain uses TRBV29-1 and TRBJ2-7; TRBD2 is a possible D gene (6 bases). V dropped 5 bases and J dropped 4 bases, with 18 bases sitting between them. Germline assignment: CDR1 SQVTM and CDR2 ANQGSEA. The CDR3 runs to 14 residues. This chain's CDR3 is CSVHLRDSPYEQYF. CDR3 DNA sequence: TGCAGCGTTCACCTAAGGGACTCCCCTTACGAGCAGTACTTC.

This clonotype was observed at least ten times. This sequence joins TRBV29-1 and TRBJ2-3; D may be TRBD1 or TRBD2 (6 bases each). Trimming took off 7 bases at V and 4 bases at J, with 15 bases between the two ends. Looked up from germline, CDR1 is SQVTM and CDR2 is ANQGSEA. This CDR3 has 13 residues. DNA of the CDR3: TGCAGCGCAAGGGGGGCAGGGGCAGATACGCAGTATTTT. This sequence encodes CSARGAGADTQYF.

In this sample, this clonotype turned up many times. The gene calls are TRBV29-1 and TRBJ2-7; 11 nucleotides agree with TRBD2. J was trimmed by 3 bases and V by 3 bases; bases with no gene match: 1. The CDR3 runs to 13 residues. Per germline, CDR1 SQVTM and CDR2 ANQGSEA. CDR3 in DNA: TGCAGCGTTGATACTAGCGGGGGCTACGAGCAGTACTTC. It yields the protein CSVDTSGGYEQYF.

CDR3 sequence reads: CASSFFGGGNQPQHF. For the CDR3, the DNA is TGTGCCAGCAGTTTTTTCGGGGGAGGCAATCAGCCCCAGCATTTT. V gene TRBV12-3 or TRBV12-4 combines with J gene TRBJ1-5; D possibly corresponds to TRBD1 (5 bases). CDR3 length: 15 amino acids. V was cut by 3 bases and J by 2 bases, with 11 bases left in between.

This clonotype was counted only a few times. V and J are TRBV4-3 and TRBJ2-2; D ambiguous. V lost 0 bases and J 4 bases, leaving 15 bases between the germline ends. Germline assignment: CDR1 LGHNA and CDR2 YSLEER. The CDR3 contains 17 residues. CDR3 sequence (DNA): TGCGCCAGCAGCCAAGATAAAGGGATTAAGAGCACCGGGGAGCTGTTTTTT. Its protein is CASSQDKGIKSTGELFF.

This clonotype was found many times. V and J are TRBV12-3 or TRBV12-4 and TRBJ2-3; possibly TRBD1 or TRBD2 for D (6 bases each). The CDR3 is 15 residues long. The ends were cut back, 4 bases at V and 6 bases at J, with 17 bases in the middle. The CDR3 bases are TGTGCCAGCAGTTCCTTTTCGGGGGCTGGGGATACGCAGTATTTT. Amino acids: CASSSFSGAGDTQYF.

V gene TRBV5-1 combines with J gene TRBJ2-2; 8 bases fit TRBD2. Unmatched junction bases numbered 6, after V lost 4 bases and J lost 7 bases. The V gene's germline CDR1 is SGHRS and CDR2 YFSETQ. The CDR3 consists of 14 residues. For the CDR3, the DNA is TGCGCCAGCAGCATAAGCGGGAGTGGCGGGGAGCTGTTTTTT. Translated: CASSISGSGGELFF.

About this clonotype itself: Compared with germline, one end of the junction differs, possibly owing to a read error. V gene TRBV20-1 combines with J gene TRBJ2-7; a possible D gene is TRBD2 (6 bases). The CDR3 sequence is 13 residues long. CDR1 is DFQATT, CDR2 SNEGSKA, per germline (reference sequence). CDR3 sequence (DNA): TGCAGTGCTAGTCTGTCGGGACTCTACGGGCAGTACTTC. Translating it yields CSASLSGLYGQYF.

This clonotype was seen repeatedly, ten times or more. The chain uses TRBV20-1 and TRBJ2-3, with TRBD2 identical over 7 bases. Germline CDR1 is DFQATT and CDR2 is SNEGSKA (reference sequence). CDR3 length: 13 amino acids. V shed 3 bases, J shed 5 bases, and the junction held 5 bases outside the gene matches. CDR3 amino acids: CSASPASGDTQYF. CDR3 sequence (DNA): TGCAGTGCTAGCCCCGCTAGCGGAGATACGCAGTATTTT.

This clonotype was counted many times. The chain has TRBV20-1 and TRBJ2-7; 9 bases are shared with TRBD1. V lost 5 bases to trimming and J lost 3 bases; unmatched junction nucleotides: 14. Germline loops: CDR1 DFQATT, CDR2 SNEGSKA (reference sequence). The CDR3 has 16 residues. DNA for the CDR3: TGCAGTGCTTCCCCGGGGGGACAGGGAGCGCTCTACGAGCAGTACTTC. Translating it yields CSASPGGQGALYEQYF.

This sequence joins TRBV7-2 and TRBJ2-5; 9 bases map to TRBD2. Germline lookup yields CDR1 SGHTA and CDR2 FQGNSA. The CDR3 contains 19 residues. The trim removed 0 bases at V and 3 bases at J, leaving 14 bases unmatched. CDR3 sequence: CASSLALISFAGGKETQYF. Here the CDR3 DNA reads TGTGCCAGCAGCTTAGCGCTTATCAGTTTTGCGGGGGGGAAAGAGACCCAGTACTTC.

This sequence joins TRBV5-1 and TRBJ2-5; D not resolved. V was pared by 0 bases and J by 3 bases, with 18 bases between. CDR1 is SGHRS, CDR2 YFSETQ, per germline. This CDR3 is 17 amino acids long. CDR3 DNA: TGCGCCAGCAGCTTGGGATCTGGCCATCTGCGAGAAGAGACCCAGTACTTC. Translating gives CASSLGSGHLREETQYF.

This clonotype came up a few times. This chain joins TRBV5-1 and TRBJ1-2; D is unclear. Trimming removed 1 base at V and 4 bases at J, with 20 bases between. The CDR3 length is 17 residues. CDR1 is SGHRS and CDR2 is YFSETQ in the germline V gene. This CDR3 is CASSLLQSAAGRYGYTF. Here the CDR3 DNA reads TGCGCCAGCAGCTTGCTTCAGTCCGCTGCCGGTCGCTATGGCTACACCTTC.

The chain is built from TRBV6-2 or TRBV6-3 and TRBJ2-5; a weak D match, TRBD2 (5 bases). The CDR3 has 12 residues. V was trimmed by 6 bases and J by 5 bases, leaving 10 bases between them. Germline CDR1 is MNHEY and CDR2 is SVGEGT. DNA for the CDR3: TGTGCCAGCAGCACTAGACCCGAGACCCAGTACTTC. Translating gives CASSTRPETQYF.

The V gene is TRBV7-2, the J gene TRBJ2-1; no definite D call. V was cut by 1 base and J by 10 bases, with 20 bases left in between. Looked up from germline, CDR1 is SGHTA and CDR2 is FQGNSA. This CDR3 has 16 residues. DNA for the CDR3: TGTGCCAGCAGCTTAGTACAACCATCCTCCTTCCCGGAGCAGTTCTTC. Its protein product is CASSLVQPSSFPEQFF. Using reference TRBV7-2 and TRBJ2-1 for the parts outside the CDR3, the full variable domain is GAGVSQSPSNKVTEKGKDVELRCDPISGHTALYWYRQSLGQGLEFLIYFQGNSAPDKSGLPSDRFSAERTGGSVSTLTIQRTQQEDSAVYLCASSLVQPSSFPEQFFGPGTRLTVL.

The J gene is TRBJ2-2, the V gene TRBV14; possible D gene TRBD2, 5 bases. V was trimmed by 4 bases and J by 8 bases, leaving 11 bases between them. CDR1 and CDR2 from the germline V gene are SGHDN and FVKESK. This CDR3 is 13 amino acids long. The CDR3 nucleotides read TGTGCCAGCAGCCGCGGGCGGTTGGGGGAGCTGTTTTTT. Translated: CASSRGRLGELFF.